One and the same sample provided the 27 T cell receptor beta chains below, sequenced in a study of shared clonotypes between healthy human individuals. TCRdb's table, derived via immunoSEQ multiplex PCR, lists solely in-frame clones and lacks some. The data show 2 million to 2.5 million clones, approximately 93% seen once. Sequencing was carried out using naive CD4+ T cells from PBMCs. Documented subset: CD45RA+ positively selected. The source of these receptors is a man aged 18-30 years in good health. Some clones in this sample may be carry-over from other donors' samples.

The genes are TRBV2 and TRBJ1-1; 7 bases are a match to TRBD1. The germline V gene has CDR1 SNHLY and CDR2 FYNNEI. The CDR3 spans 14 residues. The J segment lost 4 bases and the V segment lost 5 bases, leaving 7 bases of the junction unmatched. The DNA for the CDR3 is TGTGCCAGCAGTATAATAGGGGGCTTCACTGAAGCTTTCTTT. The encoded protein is CASSIIGGFTEAFF.

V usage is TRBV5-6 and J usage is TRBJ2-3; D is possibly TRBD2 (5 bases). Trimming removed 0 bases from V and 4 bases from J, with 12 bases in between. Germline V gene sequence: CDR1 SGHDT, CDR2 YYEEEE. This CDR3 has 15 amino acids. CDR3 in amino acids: CASSLGSSLADTQYF. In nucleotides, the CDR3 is TGTGCCAGCAGCTTGGGGTCTAGCCTGGCAGATACGCAGTATTTT.

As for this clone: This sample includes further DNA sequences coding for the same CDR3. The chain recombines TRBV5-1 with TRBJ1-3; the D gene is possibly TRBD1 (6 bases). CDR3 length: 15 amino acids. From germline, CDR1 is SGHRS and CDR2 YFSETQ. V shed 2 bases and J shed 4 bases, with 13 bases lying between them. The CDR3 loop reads CASSLTGSSGNTIYF. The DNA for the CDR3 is TGCGCCAGCAGCTTAACAGGGTCGAGCGGAAACACCATATATTTT.

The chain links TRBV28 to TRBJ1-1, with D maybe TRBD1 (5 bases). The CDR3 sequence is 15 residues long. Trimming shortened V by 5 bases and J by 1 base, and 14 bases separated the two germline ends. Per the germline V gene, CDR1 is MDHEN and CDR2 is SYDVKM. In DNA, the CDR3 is TGTGCCAGCAGTCGGGACTCCCTTCGGAACACTGAAGCTTTCTTT. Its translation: CASSRDSLRNTEAFF.

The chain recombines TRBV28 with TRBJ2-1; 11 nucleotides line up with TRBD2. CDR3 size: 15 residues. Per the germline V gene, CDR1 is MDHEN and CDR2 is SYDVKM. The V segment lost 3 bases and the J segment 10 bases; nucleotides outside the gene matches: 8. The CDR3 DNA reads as TGTGCCAGCAGTTTGATCGCTAGCGGGAGGACGGAGCAGTTCTTC. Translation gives CASSLIASGRTEQFF.

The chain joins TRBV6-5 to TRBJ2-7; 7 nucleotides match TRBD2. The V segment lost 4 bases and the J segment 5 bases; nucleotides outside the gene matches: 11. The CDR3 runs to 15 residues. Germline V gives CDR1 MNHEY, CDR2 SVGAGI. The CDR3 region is CASSSGAAGEDEQYF. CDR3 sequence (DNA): TGTGCCAGCAGTTCGGGCGCTGCGGGAGAGGACGAGCAGTACTTC.

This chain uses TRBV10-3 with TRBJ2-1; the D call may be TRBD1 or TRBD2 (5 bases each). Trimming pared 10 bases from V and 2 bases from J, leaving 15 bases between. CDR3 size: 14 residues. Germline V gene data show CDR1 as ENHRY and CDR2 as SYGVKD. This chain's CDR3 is CATSYGTAYNEQFF. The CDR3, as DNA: TGTGCCACGTCTTACGGGACCGCCTACAATGAGCAGTTCTTC.

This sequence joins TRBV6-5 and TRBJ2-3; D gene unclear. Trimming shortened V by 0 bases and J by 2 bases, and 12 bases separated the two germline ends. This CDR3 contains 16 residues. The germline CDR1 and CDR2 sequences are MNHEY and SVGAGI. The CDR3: CASSYSYSEPTDTQYF. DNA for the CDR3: TGTGCCAGCAGTTACTCCTACTCGGAACCCACAGATACGCAGTATTTT.

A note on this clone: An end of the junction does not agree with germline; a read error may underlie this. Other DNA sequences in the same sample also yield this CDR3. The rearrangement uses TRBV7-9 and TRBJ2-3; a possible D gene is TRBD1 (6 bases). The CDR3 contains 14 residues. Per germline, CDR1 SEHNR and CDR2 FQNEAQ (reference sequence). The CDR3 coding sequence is TGTGCCAGCAGCGCCAGGGGAATCACAGATACACAGTATTTT. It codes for CASSARGITDTQYF.

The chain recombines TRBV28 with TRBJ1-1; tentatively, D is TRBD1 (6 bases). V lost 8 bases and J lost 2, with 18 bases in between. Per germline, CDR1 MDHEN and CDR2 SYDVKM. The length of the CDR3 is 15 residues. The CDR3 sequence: CASGGGGADNTEAFF. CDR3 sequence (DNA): TGTGCCAGCGGAGGTGGGGGCGCGGATAACACTGAAGCTTTCTTT.

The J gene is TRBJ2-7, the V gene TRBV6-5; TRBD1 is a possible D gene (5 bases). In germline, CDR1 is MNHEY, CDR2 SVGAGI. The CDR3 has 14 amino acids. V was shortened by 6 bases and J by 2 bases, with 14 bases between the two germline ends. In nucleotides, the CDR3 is TGTGCCAGCAGCCTGACAGCCGCGACCTACGAGCAGTACTTC. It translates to CASSLTAATYEQYF.

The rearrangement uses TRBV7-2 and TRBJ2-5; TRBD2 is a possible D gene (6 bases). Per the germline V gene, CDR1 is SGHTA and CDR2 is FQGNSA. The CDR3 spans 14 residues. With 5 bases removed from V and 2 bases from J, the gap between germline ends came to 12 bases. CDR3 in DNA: TGTGCCAGCAGCCCGGGGACTCTGCAAGAGACCCAGTACTTC. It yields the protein CASSPGTLQETQYF.

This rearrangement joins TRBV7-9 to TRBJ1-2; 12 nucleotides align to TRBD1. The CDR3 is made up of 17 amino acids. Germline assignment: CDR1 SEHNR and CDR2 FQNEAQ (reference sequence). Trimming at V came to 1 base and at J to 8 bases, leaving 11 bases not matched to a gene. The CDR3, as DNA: TGTGCCAGCAGCTTAGGGTCCCCGGGACAGGGGGCGTGGGGCTACACCTTC. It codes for CASSLGSPGQGAWGYTF. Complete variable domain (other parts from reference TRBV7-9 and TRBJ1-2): DTGVSQNPRHKITKRGQNVTFRCDPISEHNRLYWYRQTLGQGPEFLTYFQNEAQLEKSRLLSDRFSAERPKGSFSTLEIQRTEQGDSAMYLCASSLGSPGQGAWGYTFGSGTRLTVV.

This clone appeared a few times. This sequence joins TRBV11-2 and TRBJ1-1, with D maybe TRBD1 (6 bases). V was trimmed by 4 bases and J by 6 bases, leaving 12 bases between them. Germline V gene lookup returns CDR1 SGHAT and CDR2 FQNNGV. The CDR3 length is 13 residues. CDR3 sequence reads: CASSSLEGAEAFF. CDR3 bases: TGTGCCAGCAGCTCGCTTGAGGGGGCTGAAGCTTTCTTT.

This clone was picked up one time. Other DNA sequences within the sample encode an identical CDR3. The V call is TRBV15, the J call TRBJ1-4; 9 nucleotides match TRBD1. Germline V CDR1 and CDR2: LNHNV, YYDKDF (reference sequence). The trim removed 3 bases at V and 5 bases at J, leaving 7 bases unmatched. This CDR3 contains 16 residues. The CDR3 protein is CATSRDPGTGNEKLFF. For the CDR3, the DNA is TGTGCCACCAGCAGGGACCCCGGGACAGGGAATGAAAAACTGTTTTTT.

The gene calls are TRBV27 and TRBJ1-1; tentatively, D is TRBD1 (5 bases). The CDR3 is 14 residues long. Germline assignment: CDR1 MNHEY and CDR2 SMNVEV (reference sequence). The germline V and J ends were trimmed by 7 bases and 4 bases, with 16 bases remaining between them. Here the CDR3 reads CASNIQGRGTEAFF. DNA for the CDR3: TGTGCCAGCAATATCCAGGGCCGTGGCACTGAAGCTTTCTTT.

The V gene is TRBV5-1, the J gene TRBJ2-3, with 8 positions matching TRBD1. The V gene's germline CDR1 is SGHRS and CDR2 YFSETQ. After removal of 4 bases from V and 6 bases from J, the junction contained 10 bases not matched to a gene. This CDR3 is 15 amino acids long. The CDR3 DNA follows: TGCGCCAGCAGCGACACGAGACAGGGGACGGATACGCAGTATTTT. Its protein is CASSDTRQGTDTQYF.

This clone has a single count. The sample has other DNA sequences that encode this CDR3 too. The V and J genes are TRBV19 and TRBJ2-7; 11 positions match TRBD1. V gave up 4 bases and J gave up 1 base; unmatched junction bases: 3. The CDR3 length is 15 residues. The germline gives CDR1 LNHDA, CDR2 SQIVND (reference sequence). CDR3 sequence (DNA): TGTGCCAGTAGTACAGGGACAGGGGGTTCCTACGAGCAGTACTTC. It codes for CASSTGTGGSYEQYF.

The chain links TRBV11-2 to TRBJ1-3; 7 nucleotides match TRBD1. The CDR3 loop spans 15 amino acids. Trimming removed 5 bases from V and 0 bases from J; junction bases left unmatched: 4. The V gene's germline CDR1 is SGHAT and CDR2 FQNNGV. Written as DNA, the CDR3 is TGTGCCAGCAGCCGACAGGGCTTCTCTGGAAACACCATATATTTT. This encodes CASSRQGFSGNTIYF.

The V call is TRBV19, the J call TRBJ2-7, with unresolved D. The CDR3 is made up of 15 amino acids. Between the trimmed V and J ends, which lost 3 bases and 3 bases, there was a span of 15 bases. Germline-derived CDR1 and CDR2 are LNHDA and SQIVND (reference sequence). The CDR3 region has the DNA TGTGCCAGTAGTATTGGCATACCTTTTTTCTACGAGCAGTACTTC. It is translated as CASSIGIPFFYEQYF. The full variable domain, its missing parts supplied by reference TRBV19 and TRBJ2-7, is DGGITQSPKYLFRKEGQNVTLSCEQNLNHDAMYWYRQDPGQGLRLIYYSQIVNDFQKGDIAEGYSVSREKKESFPLTVTSAQKNPTAFYLCASSIGIPFFYEQYFGPGTRLTVT.

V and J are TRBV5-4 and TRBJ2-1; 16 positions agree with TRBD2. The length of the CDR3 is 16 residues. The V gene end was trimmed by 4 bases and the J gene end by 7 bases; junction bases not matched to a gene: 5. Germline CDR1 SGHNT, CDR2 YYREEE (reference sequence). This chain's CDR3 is CASSVGLAGGRNEQFF. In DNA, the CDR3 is TGTGCCAGCAGCGTGGGACTAGCGGGAGGGCGAAATGAGCAGTTCTTC.

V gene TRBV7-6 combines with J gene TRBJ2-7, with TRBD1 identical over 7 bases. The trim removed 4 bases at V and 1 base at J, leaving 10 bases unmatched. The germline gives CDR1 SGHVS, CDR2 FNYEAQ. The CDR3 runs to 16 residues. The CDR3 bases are TGTGCCAGCAGCTCTATCAAGGGGGCGCCGTCCTACGAGCAGTACTTC. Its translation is CASSSIKGAPSYEQYF.

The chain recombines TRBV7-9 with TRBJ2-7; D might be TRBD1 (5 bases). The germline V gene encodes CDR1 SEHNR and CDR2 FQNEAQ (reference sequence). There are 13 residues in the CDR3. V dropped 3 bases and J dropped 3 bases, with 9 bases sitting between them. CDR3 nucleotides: TGTGCCAGCAGCTTGACAGTAAACTACGAGCAGTACTTC. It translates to CASSLTVNYEQYF.

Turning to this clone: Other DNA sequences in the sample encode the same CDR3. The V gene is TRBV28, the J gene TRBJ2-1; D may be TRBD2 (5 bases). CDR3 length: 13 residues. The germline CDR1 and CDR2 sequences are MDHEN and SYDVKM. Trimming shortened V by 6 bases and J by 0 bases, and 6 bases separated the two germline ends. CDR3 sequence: CASRLDSYNEQFF. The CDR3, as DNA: TGTGCCAGCAGACTAGACTCCTACAATGAGCAGTTCTTC.

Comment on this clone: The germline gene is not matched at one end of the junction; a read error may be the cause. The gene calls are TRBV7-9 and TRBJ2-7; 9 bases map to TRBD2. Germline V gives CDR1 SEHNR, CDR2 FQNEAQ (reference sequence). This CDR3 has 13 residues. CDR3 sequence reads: CASSLAGLYEQYF. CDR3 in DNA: TGTGCCAGCAGCCTAGCGGGGCTATACGAGCAGTACTTC.

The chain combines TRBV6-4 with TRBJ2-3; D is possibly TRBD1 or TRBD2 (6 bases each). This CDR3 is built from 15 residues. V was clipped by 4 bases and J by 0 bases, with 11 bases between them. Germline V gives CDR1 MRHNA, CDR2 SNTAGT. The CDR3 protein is CASSVWGASTDTQYF. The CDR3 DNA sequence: TGTGCCAGCAGTGTATGGGGGGCGAGCACAGATACGCAGTATTTT.

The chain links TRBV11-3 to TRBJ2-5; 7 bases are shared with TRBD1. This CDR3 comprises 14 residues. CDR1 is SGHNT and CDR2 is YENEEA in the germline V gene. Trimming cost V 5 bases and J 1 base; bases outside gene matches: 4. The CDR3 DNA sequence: TGTGCCAGCAGCAGCCGGGACAGCCAAGAGACCCAGTACTTC. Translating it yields CASSSRDSQETQYF.